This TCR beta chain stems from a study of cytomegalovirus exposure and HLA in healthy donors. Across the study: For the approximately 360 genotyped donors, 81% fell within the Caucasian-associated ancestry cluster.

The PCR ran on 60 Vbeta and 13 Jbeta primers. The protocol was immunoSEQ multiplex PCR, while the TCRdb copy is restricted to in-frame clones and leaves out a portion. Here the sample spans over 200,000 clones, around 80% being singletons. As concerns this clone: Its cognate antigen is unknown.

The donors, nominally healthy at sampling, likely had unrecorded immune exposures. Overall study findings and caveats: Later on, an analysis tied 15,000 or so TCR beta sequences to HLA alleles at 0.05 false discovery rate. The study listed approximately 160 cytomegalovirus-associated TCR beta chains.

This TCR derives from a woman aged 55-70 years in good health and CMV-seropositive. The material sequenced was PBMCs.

In nucleotides, the CDR3 is TGTGCCAGCAGTTCTGGACAGGGGGCCAGTGAGCAGTTCTTC. Residues: CASSSGQGASEQFF. The gene calls are TRBV6-6 and TRBJ2-1; 11 positions agree with TRBD1. The CDR3 runs to 14 residues. Trimming took 4 bases from V and 9 from J; bases not matched to a gene: 5. CDR1 MNHNY and CDR2 SVGAGI come from the germline V gene (reference sequence).